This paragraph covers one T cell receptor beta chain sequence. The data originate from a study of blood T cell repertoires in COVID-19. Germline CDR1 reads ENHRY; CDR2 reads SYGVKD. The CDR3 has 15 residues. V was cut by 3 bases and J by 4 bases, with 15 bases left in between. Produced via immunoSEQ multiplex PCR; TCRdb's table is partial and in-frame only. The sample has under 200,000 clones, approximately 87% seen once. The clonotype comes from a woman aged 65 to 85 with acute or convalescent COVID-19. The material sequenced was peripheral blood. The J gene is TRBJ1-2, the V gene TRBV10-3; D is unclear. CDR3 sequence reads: CAISDSESSFYGYTF. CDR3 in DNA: TGTGCCATCAGTGATTCGGAGAGTAGCTTCTATGGCTACACCTTC.